This note documents a single T cell receptor (beta chain) sequence. Its antigen is undetermined. An Oncomine TCR Beta short-read assay was used to sequence the DNA from cultured CD4+ T cells. TCRdb analysed the PCR reads with MiXCR anew, one entry per CDR3 protein. The table lists over 7,000 distinct CDR3 sequences, about 61% of them singletons, with 25% to 40% in the top ten. The data originate from a study of vaccination and CD4 T cells after COVID-19. Germline V gives CDR1 LNHDA, CDR2 SQIVND (reference sequence). V lost 2 bases and J lost 4, with 17 bases in between. This CDR3 region has 16 residues. This sample's treatment: approximately nine-day PBMC culture with coronavirus spike peptide pools or control peptides (ViraFEST assay).

This receptor was obtained from a human donor who had recovered from COVID-19. V and J are TRBV19 and TRBJ1-2; perhaps TRBD1 as D (5 bases). Sequenced input: CD4+ T cells from blood, cultured in vitro. The CDR3 coding sequence is TGTGCCAGTAGTATAATGGGGGTGGAGGGGAGCTATGGCTACACCTTC. Translating it yields CASSIMGVEGSYGYTF.